The 19 T cell receptor beta chains presented below share a single source sample, sequenced in a study of T-cell memory formation after mild COVID-19. TCRdb used MiXCR to reprocess the 5' RACE reads, holding one entry per CDR3 protein. The profile covers about 240,000 distinct CDR3 sequences, with 7.5% to 10% appearing a single time and around 20% taken by the ten largest. The specimen was PBMCs or a T cell subset sorted from them (not recorded which). The receptor source for this set is a man younger than 35 who had mild COVID-19 (a few samples of this study predate the infection). Cell type and time point are not known.

The gene calls are TRBV6-5 and TRBJ1-1; D may be TRBD1 (6 bases). Trimming cost V 8 bases and J 5 bases, with 15 bases left between them. Per germline, CDR1 MNHEY and CDR2 SVGAGI. The CDR3 runs 13 residues. The CDR3 protein is CASLPRGRTEAFF. CDR3 bases: TGTGCCAGCCTCCCGCGGGGGCGGACTGAAGCTTTCTTT.

This chain joins TRBV2 and TRBJ1-1; unclear D gene. Germline assignment: CDR1 SNHLY and CDR2 FYNNEI. The CDR3 has 14 amino acids. V lost 3 bases to trimming and J lost 6 bases, with 14 bases between them. The DNA of the CDR3 is TGTGCCAGCAGTGAGCCGCCGGGCGGGCCTGAAGCTTTCTTT. Its translation: CASSEPPGGPEAFF.

This clonotype appeared a few times. The J gene is TRBJ1-1, the V gene TRBV6-6, with 12 bases matching TRBD1. Germline CDR1 and CDR2: MNHNY and SVGAGI (reference sequence). The length of the CDR3 is 15 residues. Trimming removed 5 bases from V and 4 bases from J; junction bases left unmatched: 5. CDR3: CASSRGTGGVTEAFF. The CDR3 DNA is TGTGCCAGCAGTAGGGGGACAGGGGGCGTCACTGAAGCTTTCTTT.

A few counts support this clonotype. The chain employs TRBV6-5 and TRBJ1-2, with TRBD1 matching 9 bases. This CDR3 region has 16 residues. The germline V gene has CDR1 MNHEY and CDR2 SVGAGI. J lost 6 bases, V lost 6 bases, and 14 bases had no gene match. The CDR3 reads CASSPERTGEFNGYTF. The CDR3 coding sequence is TGTGCCAGCAGCCCCGAGCGGACAGGGGAATTTAATGGCTACACCTTC.

The DNA for the CDR3 is TGTGCCAGCCTGAGTTGGGGACTAGCATACAATGAGCAGTTCTTC. It codes for CASLSWGLAYNEQFF. V is TRBV28 and J is TRBJ2-1; 9 nucleotides align to TRBD2. Per germline, CDR1 MDHEN and CDR2 SYDVKM. This CDR3 spans 15 amino acids. Unmatched junction bases numbered 9, after V lost 8 bases and J lost 4 bases. Together with reference TRBV28 and TRBJ2-1, the CDR3 gives the full variable domain: DVKVTQSSRYLVKRTGEKVFLECVQDMDHENMFWYRQDPGLGLRLIYFSYDVKMKEKGDIPEGYSVSREKKERFSLILESASTNQTSMYLCASLSWGLAYNEQFFGPGTRLTVL.

There are many counts of this clonotype. The chain joins TRBV9 to TRBJ2-2; 10 bases map to TRBD1. V shed 4 bases and J 3 bases; nucleotides not matched to a gene: 6. Germline V CDR1 and CDR2: SGDLS, YYNGEE. This CDR3 has 16 amino acids. In DNA form, the CDR3 reads TGTGCCAGCAGCCCCGGACAGGGGGGGGACACCGGGGAGCTGTTTTTT. Protein product: CASSPGQGGDTGELFF.

This clonotype appeared many times. The rearrangement joins TRBV4-3 to TRBJ2-2, with 11 positions matching TRBD2. Germline loops: CDR1 LGHNA, CDR2 YSLEER. The CDR3 consists of 18 residues. V lost 2 bases, J lost 7 bases, and 12 bases stayed unmatched. This CDR3 reads CASSQITGTSGGGGELFF. CDR3 coding DNA: TGCGCCAGCAGCCAAATTACTGGGACTAGCGGCGGTGGCGGGGAGCTGTTTTTT.

This CDR3 reads CASSKPGQGPYEQYF. The CDR3 nucleotides are TGTGCCAGCAGCAAACCGGGACAGGGACCTTACGAGCAGTACTTC. The chain is built from TRBV3-1 and TRBJ2-7; the match to TRBD1 covers 9 bases. The CDR3 sequence is 15 residues long. Germline CDR1 and CDR2: LGHDT and YNNKEL (reference sequence). Germline trimming cut 5 bases from V and 4 bases from J; bases unmatched to any gene: 9.

This clonotype was counted between two and nine times. This rearrangement joins TRBV6-1 to TRBJ1-2; no firm D call. The length of the CDR3 is 13 residues. CDR1 is MNHNS, CDR2 SASEGT, per germline. Trimming pared 0 bases from V and 2 bases from J, leaving 4 bases between. This CDR3 reads CASSEAQNYGYTF. The DNA of the CDR3 is TGTGCCAGCAGTGAAGCACAAAACTATGGCTACACCTTC.

The V and J genes are TRBV5-1 and TRBJ2-1, with D maybe TRBD2 (5 bases). CDR1 SGHRS and CDR2 YFSETQ come from the germline V gene. Trimming took off 4 bases at V and 0 bases at J, with 11 bases between the two ends. The CDR3 is made up of 15 amino acids. The CDR3 protein is CASSRAVLSYNEQFF. The CDR3 DNA is TGCGCCAGCAGCAGAGCGGTTCTCTCCTACAATGAGCAGTTCTTC.

This rearrangement joins TRBV7-2 to TRBJ2-7, with a weak D call TRBD2 (6 bases). The germline CDR1 and CDR2 sequences are SGHTA and FQGNSA. V was cut by 5 bases and J by 3 bases, with 14 bases left in between. CDR3 length: 14 amino acids. The CDR3 protein is CASSDRGGLYEQYF. DNA of the CDR3: TGTGCCAGCAGCGACCGGGGAGGTCTCTACGAGCAGTACTTC.

The rearrangement uses TRBV7-3 and TRBJ2-2; the D is unclear. The CDR3 sequence is 13 residues long. The V and J ends lost 3 bases and 7 bases respectively, with 9 bases between them. Looked up from germline, CDR1 is SGHTA and CDR2 is FQGTGA. The CDR3 sequence is CASSFPSGGELFF. In DNA, the CDR3 is TGTGCCAGCAGCTTCCCGTCGGGCGGGGAGCTGTTTTTT. The variable domain in full, with the rest retrieved from reference TRBV7-3 and TRBJ2-2, is GAGVSQTPSNKVTEKGKYVELRCDPISGHTALYWYRQSLGQGPEFLIYFQGTGAADDSGLPNDRFFAVRPEGSVSTLKIQRTERGDSAVYLCASSFPSGGELFFGEGSRLTVL.

This clonotype appeared a few times. This chain connects TRBV5-1 to TRBJ2-4; 7 positions match TRBD2. V shed 3 bases and J 10 bases; nucleotides not matched to a gene: 10. This CDR3 spans 14 amino acids. Looked up from germline, CDR1 is SGHRS and CDR2 is YFSETQ. The CDR3 DNA reads as TGCGCCAGCAGCTCGACCGGGACTACCAAGATTCAGTACTTC. It codes for CASSSTGTTKIQYF. Filled out from reference TRBV5-1 and TRBJ2-4, the complete variable domain reads KAGVTQTPRYLIKTRGQQVTLSCSPISGHRSVSWYQQTPGQGLQFLFEYFSETQRNKGNFPGRFSGRQFSNSRSEMNVSTLELGDSALYLCASSSTGTTKIQYFGAGTRLSVL.

The chain's CDR3 is CASSSGQATRLIDGYTF. The DNA of the CDR3 is TGCGCCAGCAGCTCGGGACAGGCCACACGACTGATCGATGGCTACACCTTC. The V call is TRBV5-1, the J call TRBJ1-2, with 8 bases matching TRBD1. This CDR3 contains 17 residues. In germline, CDR1 is SGHRS, CDR2 YFSETQ. V gave up 3 bases and J gave up 6 bases; unmatched junction bases: 16. Full variable domain (remainder filled in from reference TRBV5-1 and TRBJ1-2): KAGVTQTPRYLIKTRGQQVTLSCSPISGHRSVSWYQQTPGQGLQFLFEYFSETQRNKGNFPGRFSGRQFSNSRSEMNVSTLELGDSALYLCASSSGQATRLIDGYTFGSGTRLTVV.

The sample holds a few counts of this clonotype. As DNA, the CDR3 is TGTGCCACCAGTGATTCCCTGGCGGGCCCTAGCAATCAGCCCCAGCATTTT. Translated: CATSDSLAGPSNQPQHF. The chain carries TRBV24-1 and TRBJ1-5; D unclear. The V gene lost 2 bases and the J gene lost 0 bases, with 13 bases spanning the gap. From germline, CDR1 is KGHDR and CDR2 SFDVKD. The CDR3 extends over 17 amino acids.

The DNA of the CDR3 is TGCGCCAGCAGCTTGGGGGCTAGCAGAGAGACCCAGTACTTC. Amino acids: CASSLGASRETQYF. The chain is built from TRBV5-1 and TRBJ2-5; perhaps TRBD2 as D (5 bases). From germline, CDR1 is SGHRS and CDR2 YFSETQ. The CDR3 has 14 residues. The V end lost 0 bases, the J end lost 4 bases, and 10 bases lay between the germline ends.

This clonotype came up a few times. The CDR3 nucleotides read TGTGCCAGTTGGTGGGTAACCAGGTCGACAGGGGCAGATACGCAGTATTTT. Translating it yields CASWWVTRSTGADTQYF. V gene TRBV6-6 combines with J gene TRBJ2-3, with TRBD1 identical over 8 bases. The CDR3 covers 17 residues. Germline CDR1 reads MNHNY; CDR2 reads SVGAGI (reference sequence). The V and J ends lost 9 bases and 4 bases, in that order; junction bases with no gene match: 18.

This clonotype was detected many times. The chain is built from TRBV5-1 and TRBJ2-2, with 7 bases identical to TRBD1. Germline V lookup: CDR1 SGHRS, CDR2 YFSETQ. The J segment lost 6 bases and the V segment lost 0 bases, leaving 2 bases of the junction unmatched. This CDR3 region has 14 residues. The CDR3 region has the DNA TGCGCCAGCAGCTTGGACACAGGGGCCGGGGAGCTGTTTTTT. Translation gives CASSLDTGAGELFF.

There are a few counts of this clonotype. The chain is built from TRBV7-9 and TRBJ2-3; unclear D gene. The CDR3 covers 13 residues. CDR1 is SEHNR, CDR2 FQNEAQ, per germline (reference sequence). V was shortened by 5 bases and J by 3 bases, with 9 bases between the two germline ends. In DNA, the CDR3 is TGTGCCAGCAGCCGCCAGGAAACAGATACGCAGTATTTT. This translates into CASSRQETDTQYF.